These T cell receptor beta chains were read from a single sample in a study of CXCR3-negative and CXCR3-positive naive CD8 T cells. Reanalyzing the 5' RACE reads, TCRdb keeps one entry per CDR3 protein, without DNA. This listing includes tens of thousands of distinct CDR3 sequences. Sample: naive CXCR3- CD8+ T cells from blood. The receptors here all came from a human donor in good health. Some clones in this sample may be carry-over from other donors' samples. Each CDR3 is given with its conserved first and last residue.

>TRBJ2-7|TRBV6-2/TRBV6-3
CASSDGYEQYF
>TRBJ2-1|TRBV29-1
CSAVGFGAGRRGEQFF
>TRBJ2-7|TRBV12-3/TRBV12-4
CASSSGTDVYEQYF
>TRBJ1-1|TRBV5-6
CASSLGTGAEAFF
>TRBJ2-7|TRBV28
CASSFSGGYEQYF
>TRBJ2-3|TRBV6-5
CASSFVGGGNTQYF
>TRBJ2-1|TRBV19
CASSPSSYNEQFF
>TRBJ1-1|TRBV3-1
CASSQEYRGKDTEAFF
>TRBJ2-4|TRBV7-7
CVVGELVIQYF
>TRBJ1-1|TRBV20-1
CSAEPLDRENTEAFF
>TRBJ2-7|TRBV11-3
CASSPGTGGNEQYF
>TRBJ1-5|TRBV28
CASSQGQDDYSNQPQHF
>TRBJ1-1|TRBV20-1
CSAVNPGTALYGTEAFF
>TRBJ1-2|TRBV29-1
CSVEGGPNYGYTF
>TRBJ2-3|TRBV7-9
CASSFDGENTDTQYF
>TRBJ1-1|TRBV11-2
CASSSARGEGNTEAFF
>TRBJ2-1|TRBV5-1
CASSEDRGSYNEQFF
>TRBJ2-3|TRBV6-4
CASSASGGADTQYF
>TRBJ2-5|TRBV4-2
CASSQDKGGETQYF
>TRBJ2-1|TRBV6-2/TRBV6-3
CASSPPGWVSYNEQFF
>TRBJ2-2|TRBV28
CASSLAPSPGELFF
>TRBJ2-5|TRBV7-2
CASSLGGYNQETQYF
>TRBJ2-7|TRBV29-1
CSVEDQDYEQYF
>TRBJ1-5|TRBV7-9
CASSSTTGVGQPQHF
>TRBJ1-1|TRBV29-1
CSSGGGGTEAFF
>TRBJ2-1|TRBV29-1
CSATEYNEQFF
>TRBJ2-2|TRBV7-6
CASTDSGTSANTGELFF
>TRBJ2-1|TRBV28
CASSLSLASHEQFF
>TRBJ1-1|TRBV29-1
CSVDRGLVNTEAFF
>TRBJ2-7|TRBV28
CASTMGASGFKQYF
>TRBJ2-2|TRBV5-4
CASSFRTSDGELFF
>TRBJ1-2|TRBV20-1
CSASEADNYGYTF
>TRBJ1-1|TRBV7-7
CASSPPGATEAFF
>TRBJ2-1|TRBV7-6
CASSLDGRYNEQFF
>TRBJ2-1|TRBV6-1
CASSETGVYNEQFF
>TRBJ1-2|TRBV6-5
CASTGRGASYGYTF
>TRBJ2-3|TRBV7-9
CASSSEDGIRTDTQYF
>TRBJ2-3|TRBV7-9
CASSSILAGGPDTQYF
>TRBJ2-5|TRBV2
CASSDPGAEETQYF
>TRBJ2-2|TRBV11-3
CASSLGPGQENTGELFF
>TRBJ2-4|TRBV13
CASSNQGAKNIQYF
>TRBJ2-2|TRBV29-1
CSVVQGGAGELFF
>TRBJ2-2|TRBV20-1
CSARDPRLGPNTGELFF
>TRBJ2-2|TRBV28
CASSSNTGELFF
>TRBJ1-4|TRBV28
CASTDRQGTNEKLFF
>TRBJ1-5|TRBV6-5
CASSYPDRGLKGNQPQHF
>TRBJ1-6|TRBV7-3
CASSQNPGNSPLHF
>TRBJ1-1|TRBV20-1
CSARWQGSIEAFF
>TRBJ2-1|TRBV12-3/TRBV12-4
CASSLALTGNEQFF
>TRBJ2-3|TRBV20-1
CSAQAPFHSGGASDTQYF
>TRBJ1-1|TRBV7-9
CASSLVAGTATEAFF
>TRBJ1-1|TRBV7-9
CASSRTGANTEAFF
>TRBJ2-1|TRBV20-1
CSARGTHNNEQFF
>TRBJ2-7|TRBV20-1
CSARVSTGTSGQYF
>TRBJ1-2|TRBV11-3
CASSHSRQGGTYGYTF
>TRBJ2-1|TRBV19
CASSVQASSYNEQFF